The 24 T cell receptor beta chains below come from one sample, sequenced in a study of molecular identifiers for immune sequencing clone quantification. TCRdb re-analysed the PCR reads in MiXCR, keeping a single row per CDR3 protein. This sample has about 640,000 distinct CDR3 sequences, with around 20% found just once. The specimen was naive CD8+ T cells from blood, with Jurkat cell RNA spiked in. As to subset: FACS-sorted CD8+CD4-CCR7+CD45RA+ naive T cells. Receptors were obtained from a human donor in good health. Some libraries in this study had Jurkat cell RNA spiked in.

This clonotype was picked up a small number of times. The CDR3 nucleotides read TGTGCCAGCGGGGCTGGGGGGGCCACCGGGGAGCTGTTTTTT. It encodes CASGAGGATGELFF. The chain combines TRBV11-2 with TRBJ2-2, with TRBD2 as a possible D gene (7 bases). The length of the CDR3 is 14 residues. Trimming removed 8 bases at V and 4 bases at J, with 14 bases between. Per the germline V gene, CDR1 is SGHAT and CDR2 is FQNNGV.

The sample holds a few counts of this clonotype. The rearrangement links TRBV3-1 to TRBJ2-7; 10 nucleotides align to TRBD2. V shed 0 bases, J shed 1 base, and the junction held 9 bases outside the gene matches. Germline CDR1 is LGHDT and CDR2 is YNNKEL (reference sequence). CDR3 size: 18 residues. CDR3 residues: CASSQEGPSGGWSYEQYF. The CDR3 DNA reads TGTGCCAGCAGCCAAGAAGGCCCTAGCGGGGGTTGGTCCTACGAGCAGTACTTC.

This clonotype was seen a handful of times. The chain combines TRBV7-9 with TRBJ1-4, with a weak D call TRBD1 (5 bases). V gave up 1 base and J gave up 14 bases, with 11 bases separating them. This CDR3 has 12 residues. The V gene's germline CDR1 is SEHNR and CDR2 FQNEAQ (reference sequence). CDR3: CASSLGGVRLFF. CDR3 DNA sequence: TGTGCCAGCAGCTTAGGGGGGGTACGTCTGTTTTTT. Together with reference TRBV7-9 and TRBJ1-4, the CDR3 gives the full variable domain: DTGVSQNPRHKITKRGQNVTFRCDPISEHNRLYWYRQTLGQGPEFLTYFQNEAQLEKSRLLSDRFSAERPKGSFSTLEIQRTEQGDSAMYLCASSLGGVRLFFGSGTQLSVL.

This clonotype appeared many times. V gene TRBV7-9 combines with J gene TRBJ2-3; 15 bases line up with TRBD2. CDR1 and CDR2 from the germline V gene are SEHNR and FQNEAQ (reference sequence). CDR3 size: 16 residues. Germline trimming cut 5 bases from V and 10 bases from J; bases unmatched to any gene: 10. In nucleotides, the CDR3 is TGTGCCAGCAGCCCTAGGACTAGCGGGGGGGCTTCCCCGCAGTATTTT. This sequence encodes CASSPRTSGGASPQYF.

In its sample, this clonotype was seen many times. The CDR3 DNA is TGTGCCAGCAGTTACTCGGAGACAGGGGGACCCTACGAGCAGTACTTC. Encoded protein: CASSYSETGGPYEQYF. The chain recombines TRBV6-5 with TRBJ2-7, with 9 bases fitting TRBD1. The trim removed 0 bases at V and 2 bases at J, leaving 5 bases unmatched. CDR1 and CDR2 from the germline V gene are MNHEY and SVGAGI. There are 16 residues in the CDR3.

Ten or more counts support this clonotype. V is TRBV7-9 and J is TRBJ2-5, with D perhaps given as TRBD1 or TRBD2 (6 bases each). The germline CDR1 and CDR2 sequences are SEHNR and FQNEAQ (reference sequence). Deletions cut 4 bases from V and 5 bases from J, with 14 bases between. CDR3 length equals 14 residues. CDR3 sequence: CASSSYREEETQYF. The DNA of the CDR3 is TGTGCCAGCAGCTCGTACAGGGAGGAGGAGACCCAGTACTTC. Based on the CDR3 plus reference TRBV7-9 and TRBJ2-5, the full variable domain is DTGVSQNPRHKITKRGQNVTFRCDPISEHNRLYWYRQTLGQGPEFLTYFQNEAQLEKSRLLSDRFSAERPKGSFSTLEIQRTEQGDSAMYLCASSSYREEETQYFGPGTRLLVL.

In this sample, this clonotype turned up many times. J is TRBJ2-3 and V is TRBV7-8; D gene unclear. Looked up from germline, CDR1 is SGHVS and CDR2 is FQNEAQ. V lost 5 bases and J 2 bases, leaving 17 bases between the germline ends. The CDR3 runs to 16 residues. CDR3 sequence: CASSPSRTEYTDTQYF. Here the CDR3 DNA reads TGTGCCAGCAGCCCCTCAAGGACCGAATACACAGATACGCAGTATTTT.

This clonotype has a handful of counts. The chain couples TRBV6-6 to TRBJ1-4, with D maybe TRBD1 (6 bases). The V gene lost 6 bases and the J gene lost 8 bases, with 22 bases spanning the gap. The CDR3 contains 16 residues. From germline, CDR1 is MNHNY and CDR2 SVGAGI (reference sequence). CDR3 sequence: CASRRPGHEVSEKLFF. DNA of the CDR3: TGTGCCAGCAGGCGACCGGGACATGAAGTTTCAGAAAAACTGTTTTTT.

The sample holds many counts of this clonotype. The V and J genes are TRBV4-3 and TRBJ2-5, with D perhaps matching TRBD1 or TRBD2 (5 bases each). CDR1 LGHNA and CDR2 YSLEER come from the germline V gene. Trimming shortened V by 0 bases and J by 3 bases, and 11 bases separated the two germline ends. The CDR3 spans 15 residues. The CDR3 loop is CASSQDRGSKETQYF. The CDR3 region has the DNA TGCGCCAGCAGCCAAGACCGGGGCAGCAAAGAGACCCAGTACTTC.

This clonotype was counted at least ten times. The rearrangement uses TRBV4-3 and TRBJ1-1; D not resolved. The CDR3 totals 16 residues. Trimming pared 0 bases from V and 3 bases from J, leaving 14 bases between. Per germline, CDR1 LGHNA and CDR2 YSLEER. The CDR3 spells CASSQDLVQSYTEAFF. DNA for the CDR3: TGCGCCAGCAGCCAAGATTTAGTACAGTCGTACACTGAAGCTTTCTTT.

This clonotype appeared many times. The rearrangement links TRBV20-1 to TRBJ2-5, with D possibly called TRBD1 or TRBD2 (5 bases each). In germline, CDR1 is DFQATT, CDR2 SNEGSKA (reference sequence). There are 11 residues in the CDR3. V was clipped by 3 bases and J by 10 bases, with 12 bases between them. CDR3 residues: CSASRDGNQYF. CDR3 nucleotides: TGCAGTGCTAGCAGGGACGGCAACCAGTACTTC.

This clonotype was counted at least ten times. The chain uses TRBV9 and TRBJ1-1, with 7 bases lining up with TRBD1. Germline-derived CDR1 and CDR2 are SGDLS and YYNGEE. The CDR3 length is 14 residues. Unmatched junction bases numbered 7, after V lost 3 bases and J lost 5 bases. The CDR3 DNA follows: TGTGCCAGCAGCGCAGACAGGGTTGGAACTGAAGCTTTCTTT. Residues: CASSADRVGTEAFF.

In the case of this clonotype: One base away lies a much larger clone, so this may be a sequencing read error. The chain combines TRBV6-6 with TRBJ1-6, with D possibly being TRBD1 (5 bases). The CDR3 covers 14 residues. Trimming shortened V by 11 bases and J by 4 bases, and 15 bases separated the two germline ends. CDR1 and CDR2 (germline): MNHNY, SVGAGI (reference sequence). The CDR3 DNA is TGTGCCTGCACCCCAGGGATTTATAATTCACCCCTCCACTTT. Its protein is CACTPGIYNSPLHF.

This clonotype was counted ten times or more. CDR3 in DNA: TGTGCCAGCAGTTTAGGTCCTAGCAATCAGCCCCAGCATTTT. It codes for CASSLGPSNQPQHF. The J gene is TRBJ1-5, the V gene TRBV27; D unclear. Trimming took 2 bases from V and 0 from J, leaving 5 bases between them. CDR1 MNHEY and CDR2 SMNVEV come from the germline V gene (reference sequence). The CDR3 is 14 amino acids.

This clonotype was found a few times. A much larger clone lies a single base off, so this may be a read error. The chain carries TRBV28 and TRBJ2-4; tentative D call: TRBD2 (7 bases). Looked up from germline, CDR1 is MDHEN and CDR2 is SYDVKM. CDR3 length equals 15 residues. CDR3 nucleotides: TGTGCCAGCAGTTTTCGGGGGGCGGCCAAAAACATTCGGTACTTC. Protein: CASSFRGAAKNIRYF.

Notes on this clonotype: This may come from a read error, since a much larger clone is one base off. The CDR3 region is CASSLLLGPEKLFF. The DNA of the CDR3 is TGTGCCAGCAGCTTGCTCCTGGGTCCTGAAAAACTGTTTTTT. The chain recombines TRBV5-6 with TRBJ1-4; no reliable D call. The length of the CDR3 is 14 residues. From germline, CDR1 is SGHDT and CDR2 YYEEEE. V was shortened by 1 base and J by 7 bases, with 11 bases between the two germline ends.

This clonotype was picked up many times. In nucleotides, the CDR3 is TGCAGCGTTCAGACAGGGAAGAATGAGCAGTTCTTC. It specifies CSVQTGKNEQFF. The gene calls are TRBV29-1 and TRBJ2-1; 7 positions agree with TRBD1. J was trimmed by 7 bases and V by 5 bases; bases with no gene match: 5. The CDR3 contains 12 residues. Looked up from germline, CDR1 is SQVTM and CDR2 is ANQGSEA.

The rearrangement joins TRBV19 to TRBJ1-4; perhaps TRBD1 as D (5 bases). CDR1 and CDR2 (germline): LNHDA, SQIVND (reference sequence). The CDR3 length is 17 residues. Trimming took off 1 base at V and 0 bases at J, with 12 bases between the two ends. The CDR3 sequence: CASSIGPGTTTNEKLFF. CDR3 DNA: TGTGCCAGTAGTATAGGCCCGGGGACTACAACTAATGAAAAACTGTTTTTT.

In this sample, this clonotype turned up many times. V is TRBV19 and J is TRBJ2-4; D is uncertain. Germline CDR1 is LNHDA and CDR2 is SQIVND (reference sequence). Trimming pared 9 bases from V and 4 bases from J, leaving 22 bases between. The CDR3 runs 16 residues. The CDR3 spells CASTAPATDAKNIQYF. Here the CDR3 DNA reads TGTGCCAGCACCGCTCCCGCGACGGATGCTAAAAACATTCAGTACTTC.

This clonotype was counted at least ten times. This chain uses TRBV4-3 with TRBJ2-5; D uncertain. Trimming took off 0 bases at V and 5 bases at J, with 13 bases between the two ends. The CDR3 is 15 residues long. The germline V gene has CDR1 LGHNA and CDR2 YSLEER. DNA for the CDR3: TGCGCCAGCAGCCAAGATCCGGGTAGTAAGGAGACCCAGTACTTC. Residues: CASSQDPGSKETQYF.

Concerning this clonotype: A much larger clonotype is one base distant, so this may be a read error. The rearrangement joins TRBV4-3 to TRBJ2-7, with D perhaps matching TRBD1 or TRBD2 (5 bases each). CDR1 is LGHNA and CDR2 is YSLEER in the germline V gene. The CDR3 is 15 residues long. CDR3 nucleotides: TGCGCCGGCAGCCAACTTGTTGGGACCGCCCGCGAGCAGTACTTC. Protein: CAGSQLVGTAREQYF.

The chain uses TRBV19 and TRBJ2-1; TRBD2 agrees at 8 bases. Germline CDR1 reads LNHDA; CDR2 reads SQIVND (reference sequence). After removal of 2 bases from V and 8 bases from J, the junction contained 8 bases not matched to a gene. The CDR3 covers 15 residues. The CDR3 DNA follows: TGTGCCAGTAGTATATTTAGCGGGGCCGACGATGAGCAGTTCTTC. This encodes CASSIFSGADDEQFF. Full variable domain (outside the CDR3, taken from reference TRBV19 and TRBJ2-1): DGGITQSPKYLFRKEGQNVTLSCEQNLNHDAMYWYRQDPGQGLRLIYYSQIVNDFQKGDIAEGYSVSREKKESFPLTVTSAQKNPTAFYLCASSIFSGADDEQFFGPGTRLTVL.

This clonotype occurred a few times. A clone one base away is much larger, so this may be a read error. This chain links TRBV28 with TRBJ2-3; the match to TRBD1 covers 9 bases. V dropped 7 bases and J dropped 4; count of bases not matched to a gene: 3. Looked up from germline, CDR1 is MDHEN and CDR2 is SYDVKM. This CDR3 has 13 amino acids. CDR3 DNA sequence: TGTGCCAGCATGGACAGGGGCCCAGATACGCAGTATTTT. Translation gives CASMDRGPDTQYF.

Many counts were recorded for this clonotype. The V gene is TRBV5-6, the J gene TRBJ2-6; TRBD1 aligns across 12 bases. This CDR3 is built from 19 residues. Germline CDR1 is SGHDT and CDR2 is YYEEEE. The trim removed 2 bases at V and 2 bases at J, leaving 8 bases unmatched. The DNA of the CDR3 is TGTGCCAGCAGCTTAGTAGGAGGGACAGGGGGCCCTGGGGCCAACGTCCTGACTTTC. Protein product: CASSLVGGTGGPGANVLTF.